Shown below are 15 T cell receptor beta chains from a single sample sequenced in a study of CD8+ T cells in alopecia areata. Extracted RNA was reverse transcribed, and the resulting cDNA served as sequencing template. The table came from immunoSEQ multiplex PCR; TCRdb's copy has only in-frame clones and leaves some out. The sample records about 97,000 clones, 41% being singletons. Sequences were obtained from CD4+ T cells sorted from blood. The source is a human donor with alopecia areata.

The chain combines TRBV4-2 with TRBJ2-3, with TRBD2 matching 15 bases. Germline values: CDR1 LGHNA, CDR2 YNFKEQ. This CDR3 has 18 amino acids. After removal of 1 base from V and 3 bases from J, the junction contained 5 bases not matched to a gene. CDR3 nucleotides: TGTGCCAGCAGCCAAGTAGCGGGACTAGCGGGGGGTACAGATACGCAGTATTTT. Translating gives CASSQVAGLAGGTDTQYF.

V and J are TRBV29-1 and TRBJ1-4; D remains ambiguous. The CDR3 sequence is 14 residues long. V was pared by 5 bases and J by 4 bases, with 14 bases between. Germline V CDR1 and CDR2: SQVTM, ANQGSEA. The CDR3 bases are TGCAGCGTTTTAGACGGAGACCGTAATGAAAAACTGTTTTTT. Encoded protein: CSVLDGDRNEKLFF. Looking up the rest from reference TRBV29-1 and TRBJ1-4 gives the full variable domain: SAVISQKPSRDICQRGTSLTIQCQVDSQVTMMFWYRQQPGQSLTLIATANQGSEATYESGFVIDKFPISRPNLTFSTLTVSNMSPEDSSIYLCSVLDGDRNEKLFFGSGTQLSVL.

The chain combines TRBV2 with TRBJ1-5; 8 bases map to TRBD1. CDR1 SNHLY and CDR2 FYNNEI come from the germline V gene. Trimming took 8 bases from V and 5 from J; bases not matched to a gene: 11. This CDR3 contains 15 residues. CDR3 residues: CASRLPGGLDQPQHF. The CDR3 coding sequence is TGTGCCAGCCGCCTGCCAGGGGGCTTGGATCAGCCCCAGCATTTT.

The chain has TRBV5-1 and TRBJ2-1, with D possibly TRBD1 on 7 matching bases. This CDR3 region has 15 residues. Looked up from germline, CDR1 is SGHRS and CDR2 is YFSETQ. V was pared by 0 bases and J by 6 bases, with 13 bases between. CDR3 DNA: TGCGCCAGCAGCTTGGCCGCAGGGGGGATCAATGAGCAGTTCTTC. Amino acids: CASSLAAGGINEQFF.

The chain uses TRBV5-1 and TRBJ2-1; TRBD2 aligns across 7 bases. This CDR3 spans 14 amino acids. Germline-derived CDR1 and CDR2 are SGHRS and YFSETQ. Trimming cost V 4 bases and J 2 bases; bases outside gene matches: 3. CDR3 in amino acids: CASSSGTTYNEQFF. CDR3 nucleotide sequence: TGCGCCAGCAGCAGCGGGACGACCTACAATGAGCAGTTCTTC.

This clone occurred a few times. This chain uses TRBV7-2 with TRBJ2-2; 8 bases align to TRBD1. This CDR3 region has 18 residues. CDR1 and CDR2 (germline): SGHTA, FQGNSA. V was clipped by 1 base and J by 1 base; unmatched bases: 8. CDR3 amino acids: CASSLDLGTGMNTGELFF. CDR3 bases: TGTGCCAGCAGCTTAGATCTGGGGACAGGCATGAACACCGGGGAGCTGTTTTTT.

The V gene is TRBV30, the J gene TRBJ1-5; no reliable D call. Germline V CDR1 and CDR2: GTSNPN, SVGIG (reference sequence). V gave up 2 bases and J gave up 7 bases, with 12 bases separating them. This CDR3 has 13 amino acids. This CDR3 is CAWSSDSGQPQHF. The CDR3, as DNA: TGTGCCTGGAGTTCAGATTCTGGGCAGCCCCAGCATTTT.

The genes are TRBV9 and TRBJ1-2; 9 bases agree with TRBD1. The CDR3 totals 14 residues. CDR1 SGDLS and CDR2 YYNGEE come from the germline V gene. Germline trimming cut 2 bases from V and 8 bases from J; bases unmatched to any gene: 7. In DNA form, the CDR3 reads TGTGCCAGCAGCGTCGGTAGGACAGGGGACGGCTACACCTTC. It specifies CASSVGRTGDGYTF.

The CDR3 DNA follows: TGTGCCAACGACAGGGCGAACGATCAGCCCCAGCATTTT. Protein product: CANDRANDQPQHF. V is TRBV15 and J is TRBJ1-5; TRBD1 agrees at 7 bases. After removal of 10 bases from V and 5 bases from J, the junction contained 8 bases not matched to a gene. There are 13 residues in the CDR3. Germline values: CDR1 LNHNV, CDR2 YYDKDF (reference sequence). Combining the CDR3 with reference TRBV15 and TRBJ1-5 gives the whole variable domain DAMVIQNPRYQVTQFGKPVTLSCSQTLNHNVMYWYQQKSSQAPKLLFHYYDKDFNNEADTPDNFQSRRPNTSFCFLDIRSPGLGDTAMYLCANDRANDQPQHFGDGTRLSIL.

This clone was seen a few times. The chain carries TRBV29-1 and TRBJ1-1; D remains ambiguous. V gave up 6 bases and J gave up 0 bases, with 11 bases separating them. The CDR3 contains 13 residues. Germline V CDR1 and CDR2: SQVTM, ANQGSEA. CDR3 loop: CSVTELMNTEAFF. CDR3 DNA: TGCAGCGTCACCGAACTGATGAACACTGAAGCTTTCTTT.

The chain is built from TRBV9 and TRBJ2-1; TRBD2 agrees at 8 bases. CDR3 length equals 15 residues. Per the germline V gene, CDR1 is SGDLS and CDR2 is YYNGEE. V lost 2 bases and J lost 0; bases outside the gene matches: 1. The CDR3 bases are TGTGCCAGCAGCGTTAGCGGGGACTCCTACAATGAGCAGTTCTTC. Translation: CASSVSGDSYNEQFF. Using reference TRBV9 and TRBJ2-1 for the parts outside the CDR3, the full variable domain is DSGVTQTPKHLITATGQRVTLRCSPRSGDLSVYWYQQSLDQGLQFLIQYYNGEERAKGNILERFSAQQFPDLHSELNLSSLELGDSALYFCASSVSGDSYNEQFFGPGTRLTVL.

The V and J genes are TRBV4-3 and TRBJ2-4; TRBD1 agrees at 8 bases. The CDR3 has 15 residues. Germline-derived CDR1 and CDR2 are LGHNA and YSLEER. J lost 5 bases, V lost 4 bases, and 7 bases had no gene match. CDR3 residues: CASSRGTDRENIQYF. The DNA for the CDR3 is TGCGCCAGCAGCCGAGGAACGGACAGGGAAAACATTCAGTACTTC.

The rearrangement uses TRBV29-1 and TRBJ2-5, with D tentatively TRBD2 (5 bases). Germline loops: CDR1 SQVTM, CDR2 ANQGSEA. V was cut by 7 bases and J by 4 bases, with 13 bases left in between. CDR3 size: 12 residues. The CDR3 nucleotides are TGCAGCGCCATCGAGGGTCCAGAGACCCAGTACTTC. Translation: CSAIEGPETQYF. The full variable domain, completed using reference TRBV29-1 and TRBJ2-5, is SAVISQKPSRDICQRGTSLTIQCQVDSQVTMMFWYRQQPGQSLTLIATANQGSEATYESGFVIDKFPISRPNLTFSTLTVSNMSPEDSSIYLCSAIEGPETQYFGPGTRLLVL.

The chain joins TRBV30 to TRBJ2-7; D unresolved. V lost 1 base and J 4 bases, leaving 8 bases between the germline ends. The V gene's germline CDR1 is GTSNPN and CDR2 SVGIG (reference sequence). The CDR3 sequence is 12 residues long. CDR3 bases: TGTGCCTGGAGTGGTGTAGTTTACGAGCAGTACTTC. Translated, it gives CAWSGVVYEQYF.

The chain is built from TRBV29-1 and TRBJ2-3, with TRBD1 as a possible D gene (6 bases). The CDR3 has 15 amino acids. V lost 3 bases and J lost 0, with 13 bases in between. The germline gives CDR1 SQVTM, CDR2 ANQGSEA. In DNA, the CDR3 is TGCAGCGTTGACAAAAGGACAGTGAGCACAGATACGCAGTATTTT. Translating it yields CSVDKRTVSTDTQYF.